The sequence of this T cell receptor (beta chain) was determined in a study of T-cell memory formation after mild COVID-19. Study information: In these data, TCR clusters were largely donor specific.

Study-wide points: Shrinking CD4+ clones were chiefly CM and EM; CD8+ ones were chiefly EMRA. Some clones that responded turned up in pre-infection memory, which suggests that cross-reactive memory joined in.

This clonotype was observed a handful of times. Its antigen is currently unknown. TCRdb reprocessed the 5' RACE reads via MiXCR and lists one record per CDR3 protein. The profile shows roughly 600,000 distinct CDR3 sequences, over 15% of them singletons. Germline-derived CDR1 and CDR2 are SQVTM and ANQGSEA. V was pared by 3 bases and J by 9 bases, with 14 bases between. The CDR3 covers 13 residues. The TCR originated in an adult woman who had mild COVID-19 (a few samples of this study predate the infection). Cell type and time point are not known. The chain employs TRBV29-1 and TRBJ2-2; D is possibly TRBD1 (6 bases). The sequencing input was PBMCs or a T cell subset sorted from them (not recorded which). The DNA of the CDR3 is TGCAGCGTTGAGTCAGGGGATGTCCGGGAGCTGTTTTTT. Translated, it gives CSVESGDVRELFF.